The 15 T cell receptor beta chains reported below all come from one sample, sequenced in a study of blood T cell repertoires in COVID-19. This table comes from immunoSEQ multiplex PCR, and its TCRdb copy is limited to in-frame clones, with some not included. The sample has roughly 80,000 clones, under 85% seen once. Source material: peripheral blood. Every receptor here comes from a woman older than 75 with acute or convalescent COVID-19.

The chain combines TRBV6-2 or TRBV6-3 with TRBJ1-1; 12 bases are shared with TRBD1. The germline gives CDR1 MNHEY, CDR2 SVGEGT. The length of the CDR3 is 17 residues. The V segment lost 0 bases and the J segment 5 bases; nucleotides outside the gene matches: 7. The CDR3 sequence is CASSYSGQGASRTEAFF. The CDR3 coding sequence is TGTGCCAGCAGTTACTCGGGACAGGGGGCGAGTAGGACTGAAGCTTTCTTT.

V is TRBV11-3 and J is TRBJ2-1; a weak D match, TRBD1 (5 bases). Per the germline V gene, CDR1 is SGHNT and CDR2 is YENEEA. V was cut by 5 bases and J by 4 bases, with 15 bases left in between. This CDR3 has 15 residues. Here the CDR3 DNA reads TGTGCCAGCAGCACCCAGGGCGGCACGTACAATGAGCAGTTCTTC. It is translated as CASSTQGGTYNEQFF.

CDR3 in DNA: TGTGCCTGGAGTCCGGACAACTCCTACGAGCAGTACTTC. This sequence encodes CAWSPDNSYEQYF. The chain recombines TRBV30 with TRBJ2-7, with D perhaps TRBD1 (5 bases). CDR3 length: 13 amino acids. Germline values: CDR1 GTSNPN, CDR2 SVGIG (reference sequence). V dropped 2 bases and J dropped 0 bases, with 8 bases sitting between them.

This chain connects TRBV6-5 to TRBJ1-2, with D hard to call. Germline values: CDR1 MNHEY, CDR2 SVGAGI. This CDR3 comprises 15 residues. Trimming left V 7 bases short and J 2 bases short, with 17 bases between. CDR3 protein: CASIQDPGRNYGYTF. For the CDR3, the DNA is TGTGCCAGCATCCAGGATCCCGGGAGAAACTATGGCTACACCTTC.

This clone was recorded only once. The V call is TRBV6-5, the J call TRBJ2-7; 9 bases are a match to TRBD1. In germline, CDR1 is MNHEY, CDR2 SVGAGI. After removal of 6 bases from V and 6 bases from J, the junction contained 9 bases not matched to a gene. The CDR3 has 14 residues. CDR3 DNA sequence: TGTGCCAGCAGCTTGACAGGGGGTCGTCTCGAGCAGTACTTC. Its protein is CASSLTGGRLEQYF.

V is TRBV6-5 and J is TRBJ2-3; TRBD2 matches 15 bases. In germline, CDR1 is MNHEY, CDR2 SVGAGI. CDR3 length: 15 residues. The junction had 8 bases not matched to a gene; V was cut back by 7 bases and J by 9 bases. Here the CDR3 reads CASTPGTSGRRTQYF. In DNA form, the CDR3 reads TGTGCCAGCACCCCGGGGACTAGCGGGAGGAGGACGCAGTATTTT.

The CDR3: CASSFWAGTDTQYF. CDR3 DNA sequence: TGTGCCAGCAGTTTTTGGGCAGGGACAGATACGCAGTATTTT. The chain carries TRBV27 and TRBJ2-3, with a weak D call TRBD1 (5 bases). The CDR3 is 14 amino acids. Trimming took off 3 bases at V and 3 bases at J, with 10 bases between the two ends. CDR1 MNHEY and CDR2 SMNVEV come from the germline V gene (reference sequence).

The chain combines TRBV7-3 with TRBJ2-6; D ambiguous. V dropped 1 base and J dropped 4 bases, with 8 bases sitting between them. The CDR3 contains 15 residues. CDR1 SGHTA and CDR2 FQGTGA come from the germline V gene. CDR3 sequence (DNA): TGTGCCAGCAGCTTAAGAACAGCAGGGGCCAACGTCCTGACTTTC. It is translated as CASSLRTAGANVLTF.

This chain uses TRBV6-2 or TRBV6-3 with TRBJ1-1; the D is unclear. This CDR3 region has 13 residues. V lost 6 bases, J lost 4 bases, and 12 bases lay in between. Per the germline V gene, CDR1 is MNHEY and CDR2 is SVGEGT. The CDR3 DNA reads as TGTGCCAGCAGCATACAACCTGCCACTGAAGCTTTCTTT. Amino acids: CASSIQPATEAFF.

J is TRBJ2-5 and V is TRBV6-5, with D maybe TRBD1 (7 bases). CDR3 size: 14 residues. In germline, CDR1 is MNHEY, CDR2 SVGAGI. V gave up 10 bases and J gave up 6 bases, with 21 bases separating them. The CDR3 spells CATGGPGGTKTQYF. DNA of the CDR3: TGTGCCACTGGGGGACCAGGGGGGACGAAGACCCAGTACTTC.

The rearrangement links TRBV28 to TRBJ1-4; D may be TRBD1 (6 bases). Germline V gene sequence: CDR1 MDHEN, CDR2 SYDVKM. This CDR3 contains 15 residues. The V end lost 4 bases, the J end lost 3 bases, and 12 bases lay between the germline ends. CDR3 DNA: TGTGCCAGCAGTTCCCCAGGGGCCGCTAATGAAAAACTGTTTTTT. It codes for CASSSPGAANEKLFF.

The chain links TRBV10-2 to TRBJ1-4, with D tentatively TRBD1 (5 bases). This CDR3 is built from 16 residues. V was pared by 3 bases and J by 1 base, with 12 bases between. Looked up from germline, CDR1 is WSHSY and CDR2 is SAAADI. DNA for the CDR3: TGCGCCAGCAGTGATCGGGGGGAGGTAACTAATGAAAAACTGTTTTTT. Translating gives CASSDRGEVTNEKLFF.

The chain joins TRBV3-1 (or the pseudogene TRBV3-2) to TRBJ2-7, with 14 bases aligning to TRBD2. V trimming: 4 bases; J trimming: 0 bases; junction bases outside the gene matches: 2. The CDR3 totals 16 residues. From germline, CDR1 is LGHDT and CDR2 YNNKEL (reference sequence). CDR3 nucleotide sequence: TGTGCCAGCAGCCGAGGGACTAGCGGGAGCTCCTACGAGCAGTACTTC. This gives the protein CASSRGTSGSSYEQYF.

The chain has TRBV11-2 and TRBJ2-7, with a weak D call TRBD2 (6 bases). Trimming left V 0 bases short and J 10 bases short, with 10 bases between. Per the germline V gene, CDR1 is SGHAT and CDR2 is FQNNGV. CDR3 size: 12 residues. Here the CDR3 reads CASSLDLLAQYF. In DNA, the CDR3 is TGTGCCAGCAGCTTAGATCTACTAGCCCAGTACTTC.

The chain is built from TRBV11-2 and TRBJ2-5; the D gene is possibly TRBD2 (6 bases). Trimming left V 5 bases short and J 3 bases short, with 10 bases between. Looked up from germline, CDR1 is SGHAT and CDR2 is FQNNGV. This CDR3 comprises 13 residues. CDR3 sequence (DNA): TGTGCCAGCAGCATCCCGGGGGAAGAGACCCAGTACTTC. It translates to CASSIPGEETQYF.